The entry that follows covers one T cell receptor (beta chain) sequence. Its antigen is as yet unknown. Trimming at V came to 7 bases and at J to 5 bases, leaving 6 bases not matched to a gene. The germline V gene has CDR1 SQVTM and CDR2 ANQGSEA. The CDR3 is 12 amino acids. This record comes from a study of T cells in narcolepsy. Looking at the study overall: Patients with NT1 or NT2 and healthy control donors were enrolled.

Notes on the study in general: No autoreactive T cell clone sequences appeared in some memory CD4+ repertoires. Healthy controls reportedly lacked the autoreactive clonotypes serially found in patients' blood. Same-patient CSF and blood CD4+ T cell clonotypes included HCRT-specific and TRIB2-specific autoreactive ones.

Some clones are missing from TCRdb's copy, which holds only in-frame ones; the method was immunoSEQ multiplex PCR. The profile shows about 25,000 clones, around 85% of them singletons. This receptor was obtained from a human donor with narcolepsy. Source material: CD45RA- memory CD4+ T cells from PBMCs. This chain joins TRBV29-1 and TRBJ2-5, with TRBD1 matching 8 bases. The CDR3 bases are TGCAGCGCGACAGGGGCGCCGGAGACCCAGTACTTC. Translated: CSATGAPETQYF.